This T cell receptor beta chain was observed in a study of graft-versus-host responses after intestinal transplantation. Germline lookup yields CDR1 LNHNV and CDR2 YYDKDF (reference sequence). This CDR3 comprises 14 residues. Trimming pared 0 bases from V and 4 bases from J, leaving 4 bases between. The data were produced by immunoSEQ multiplex PCR, yet TCRdb's version contains in-frame clones alone and is incomplete. The sample shows roughly 110,000 clones, roughly nine tenths of them seen only once. For this clone: Antigen specificity is unknown.

This TCR was recovered from a human donor who was the organ donor for an intestinal transplant. The starting material was unstimulated CD4+ T cells sorted from spleen or lymph node cells, obtained before transplant. V is TRBV15 and J is TRBJ2-6; D is ambiguous. CDR3 sequence reads: CATSRDPGANVLTF. CDR3 bases: TGTGCCACCAGCAGAGATCCCGGGGCCAACGTCCTGACTTTC.